This T cell receptor (beta chain) is drawn from a study of T cells in Graves' hyperthyroidism and ophthalmopathy. TCR beta CDR3 regions were amplified from RNA transcripts. The HTBI primer set was used in a first-round RT-PCR of the TCR CDR3. TCRdb independently ran MiXCR on the multiplex PCR reads; one entry per CDR3 protein. The repertoire has about 260,000 distinct CDR3 sequences, over 15% of them found once; the top ten carry around 28%. The CDR3 covers 14 residues. V shed 3 bases and J shed 3 bases, with 8 bases lying between them. Germline loops: CDR1 SNHLY, CDR2 FYNNEI. This clonotype was observed many times. What it binds is unknown. 10 ml of fresh peripheral blood supplied the PBMCs. Study-level findings and limits: Model predictions of ophthalmopathy came a median around 7.1 months before onset. Blood also carried most thyroid clonotypes expanded above 0.001.

The sequenced sample consisted of blood. The J gene is TRBJ1-4, the V gene TRBV2, with D possibly matching TRBD1 (5 bases). The clonotype comes from a woman aged 18-29 years with Graves' ophthalmopathy. The CDR3 reads CASSDQGSNEKLFF. In nucleotides, the CDR3 is TGTGCCAGCAGTGATCAGGGATCTAATGAAAAACTGTTTTTT.